This entry lists 27 T cell receptor beta chains sequenced from one sample in a study of T cells after yellow fever vaccination (dated by TCRdb to between 2018 and 2021). Library generation was performed with 5' RACE. Reads for this sample came from an Illumina NovaSeq 6000. Starting from the raw public reads, TCRdb applied fastp trimming at Q25, assembled clones with MiXCR and retained in-frame beta chains. Each entry merges the rows of one CDR3 protein and shows their most common DNA and genes. The sample has some 220,000 distinct CDR3 sequences on record, more than 3% of them singletons. The ten largest clones take up under 3.5% of the sample. Taken with the paper, the label for treatment or condition translates to: live attenuated yellow fever vaccine strain. This specimen was CD4+ T cells sorted from PBMCs, taken 10 days after the yellow fever booster vaccination. The source of these receptors is a man between 18 and 29 years old who received the YFV17D yellow fever vaccine.

This clonotype has more than one count but fewer than ten. CDR3 bases: TGTGCCAGCAGCTTACGCCACAAGGACTCTGGAAACACCATATATTTT. Encoded protein: CASSLRHKDSGNTIYF. The chain carries TRBV7-9 and TRBJ1-3, with no clear D. CDR3 size: 16 residues. Deletions cut 2 bases from V and 0 bases from J, with 11 bases between. Germline assignment: CDR1 SEHNR and CDR2 FQNEAQ (reference sequence).

This clonotype was seen at least ten times. This sequence joins TRBV5-6 and TRBJ2-7, with unresolved D. Germline CDR1 and CDR2: SGHDT and YYEEEE. The CDR3 length is 14 residues. V was pared by 4 bases and J by 3 bases, with 14 bases between. CDR3 nucleotides: TGTGCCAGCAGCCGAGTAGTACGTGACTACGAGCAGTACTTC. It yields the protein CASSRVVRDYEQYF.

In this sample, this clonotype turned up many times. The chain couples TRBV14 to TRBJ2-6; D is unresolved. Trimming stripped 8 bases from V and 0 bases from J, with 5 bases between. Germline V CDR1 and CDR2: SGHDN, FVKESK. This CDR3 region has 13 residues. CDR3 sequence: CASASSGANVLTF. The DNA of the CDR3 is TGTGCCAGCGCGAGCTCTGGGGCCAACGTCCTGACTTTC.

The chain combines TRBV7-8 with TRBJ1-1; 9 positions match TRBD1. Germline lookup yields CDR1 SGHVS and CDR2 FQNEAQ. The CDR3 length is 14 residues. V was pared by 1 base and J by 3 bases, with 0 bases of the junction left unmatched. This CDR3 is CASSLGQGDTEAFF. DNA of the CDR3: TGTGCCAGCAGCTTAGGACAGGGGGACACTGAAGCTTTCTTT. Full variable domain (missing parts from reference TRBV7-8 and TRBJ1-1): GAGVSQSPRYKVAKRGQDVALRCDPISGHVSLFWYQQALGQGPEFLTYFQNEAQLDKSGLPSDRFFAERPEGSVSTLKIQRTQQEDSAVYLCASSLGQGDTEAFFGQGTRLTVV.

This clonotype was seen a few times. The CDR3 loop is CASSMLLDGEAFF. The CDR3 nucleotides read TGTGCCAGTAGTATGCTCCTGGACGGGGAAGCTTTCTTT. The chain has TRBV19 and TRBJ1-1; D is unresolved. The CDR3 consists of 13 residues. Per the germline V gene, CDR1 is LNHDA and CDR2 is SQIVND (reference sequence). Trimming took 3 bases from V and 8 from J, leaving 13 bases between them.

The genes are TRBV9 and TRBJ2-2; D is undetermined. Trimming removed 2 bases at V and 3 bases at J, with 8 bases between. Germline values: CDR1 SGDLS, CDR2 YYNGEE. The CDR3 extends over 14 amino acids. The CDR3 is CASSVADYTGELFF. The CDR3 DNA sequence: TGTGCCAGCAGCGTGGCTGACTACACCGGGGAGCTGTTTTTT.

Many counts were recorded for this clonotype. The chain links TRBV5-1 to TRBJ2-3, with TRBD1 matching over 9 bases. After removal of 5 bases from V and 3 bases from J, the junction contained 4 bases not matched to a gene. The CDR3 runs to 14 residues. CDR1 is SGHRS and CDR2 is YFSETQ in the germline V gene. CDR3 DNA: TGCGCCAGCAGACCGACAGGGGGTACAGATACGCAGTATTTT. This sequence encodes CASRPTGGTDTQYF.

This clonotype occurred many times. CDR3 residues: CASIIKGGLAGGETQYF. For the CDR3, the DNA is TGTGCCAGCATCATTAAAGGCGGGCTAGCGGGGGGAGAGACCCAGTACTTC. This chain joins TRBV7-2 and TRBJ2-5; 11 bases align to TRBD2. This CDR3 is built from 17 residues. V trimming: 7 bases; J trimming: 4 bases; junction bases outside the gene matches: 14. The germline gives CDR1 SGHTA, CDR2 FQGNSA.

The chain uses TRBV29-1 and TRBJ2-2, with D perhaps matching TRBD1 (5 bases). Germline-derived CDR1 and CDR2 are SQVTM and ANQGSEA. With 4 bases removed from V and 6 bases from J, the gap between germline ends came to 9 bases. The length of the CDR3 is 12 residues. CDR3 DNA sequence: TGCAGCGTTGGGCCAGGGTCCGGGGAGCTGTTTTTT. Its protein is CSVGPGSGELFF.

This clonotype came up a few times. V gene TRBV6-6 combines with J gene TRBJ1-6; 8 nucleotides match TRBD1. The CDR3 sequence is 17 residues long. The V gene's germline CDR1 is MNHNY and CDR2 SVGAGI (reference sequence). J lost 14 bases, V lost 0 bases, and 15 bases had no gene match. In DNA form, the CDR3 reads TGTGCCAGCAGTTACTCCGCCGGTGGACAGGGAGGGTCGACCCTCCACTTT. Its protein product is CASSYSAGGQGGSTLHF.

V is TRBV12-3 or TRBV12-4 and J is TRBJ1-6; TRBD1 might be the D (6 bases). V lost 1 base and J 6 bases, leaving 10 bases between the germline ends. This CDR3 has 15 residues. The CDR3 DNA reads TGTGCCAGCAGTTTAGAGGGGGGCGGTAATTCACCCCTCCACTTT. This codes for CASSLEGGGNSPLHF.

This clonotype was recorded at least ten times. The chain has TRBV12-3 or TRBV12-4 and TRBJ2-1; TRBD1 aligns across 7 bases. CDR3 length: 13 amino acids. V was clipped by 6 bases and J by 7 bases; unmatched bases: 6. The CDR3 spells CASSAYRGNEQFF. The DNA for the CDR3 is TGTGCCAGCAGCGCCTACAGGGGAAATGAGCAGTTCTTC.

This clonotype was counted between two and nine times. This rearrangement joins TRBV20-1 to TRBJ2-7; D gene unclear. This CDR3 is built from 14 residues. Germline CDR1 is DFQATT and CDR2 is SNEGSKA (reference sequence). The V gene lost 6 bases and the J gene lost 5 bases, with 20 bases spanning the gap. In nucleotides, the CDR3 is TGCAGTGCCATAAACCCCTCGACTTCGGACGAGCAGTACTTC. Translation gives CSAINPSTSDEQYF.

This clonotype appeared many times. The V and J genes are TRBV12-3 or TRBV12-4 and TRBJ2-1; the match to TRBD2 covers 11 bases. The CDR3 covers 18 residues. V lost 3 bases, J lost 6 bases, and 13 bases stayed unmatched. The CDR3 loop is CASSFSVAGGPVGNEQFF. The CDR3, as DNA: TGTGCCAGCAGTTTTAGCGTAGCGGGGGGGCCGGTCGGCAATGAGCAGTTCTTC.

CDR3 sequence: CASSYLRDRGNGYTF. As DNA, the CDR3 is TGTGCCAGCAGTTACCTCCGAGACAGGGGGAATGGCTACACCTTC. The V call is TRBV6-5, the J call TRBJ1-2, with 9 nucleotides matching TRBD1. CDR3 length: 15 residues. V was clipped by 2 bases and J by 6 bases; unmatched bases: 7. The germline V gene has CDR1 MNHEY and CDR2 SVGAGI.

The chain couples TRBV6-1 to TRBJ2-7; D is unclear. Germline V gives CDR1 MNHNS, CDR2 SASEGT. V lost 0 bases, J lost 3 bases, and 9 bases lay in between. The CDR3 sequence is 14 residues long. In nucleotides, the CDR3 is TGTGCCAGCAGTGAAGCGGCCCGTTGCTACGAGCAGTACTTC. Encoded protein: CASSEAARCYEQYF.

This clonotype has ten or more counts. The CDR3 loop is CASSWDRTDQPQHF. The CDR3 DNA is TGTGCCAGCAGTTGGGACAGGACGGATCAGCCCCAGCATTTT. The V call is TRBV12-3 or TRBV12-4, the J call TRBJ1-5; 8 bases match TRBD1. Trimming removed 4 bases from V and 5 bases from J; junction bases left unmatched: 4. The CDR3 runs 14 residues.

In its sample, this clonotype was seen many times. The J gene is TRBJ1-5, the V gene TRBV7-6, with D possibly being TRBD1 (5 bases). V lost 1 base and J lost 6, with 19 bases in between. CDR1 SGHVS and CDR2 FNYEAQ come from the germline V gene. The CDR3 totals 17 residues. The CDR3 DNA sequence: TGTGCCAGCAGCTTAGGCGGGGACTCCCGGAGATTTCAGCCCCAGCATTTT. Its translation: CASSLGGDSRRFQPQHF.

The table lists this clonotype with many counts. The J gene is TRBJ2-5, the V gene TRBV10-3; TRBD2 matches at 7 bases. V shed 0 bases, J shed 5 bases, and the junction held 9 bases outside the gene matches. From germline, CDR1 is ENHRY and CDR2 SYGVKD. The length of the CDR3 is 16 residues. CDR3 region: CAISESIAAAGETQYF. CDR3 DNA: TGTGCCATCAGTGAGTCTATCGCCGCAGCGGGGGAGACCCAGTACTTC.

This clonotype showed up just a few times. The V gene is TRBV12-3 or TRBV12-4, the J gene TRBJ1-2, with a weak D call TRBD1 (6 bases). The CDR3 sequence is 15 residues long. The V end lost 10 bases, the J end lost 4 bases, and 22 bases lay between the germline ends. The CDR3 coding sequence is TGTGCCACCACGTGGTTGAGACGGGGGCGCTATGGCTACACCTTC. It encodes CATTWLRRGRYGYTF.

This clonotype showed up many times. V is TRBV2 and J is TRBJ1-2; D is possibly TRBD1 (5 bases). The CDR3 length is 15 residues. CDR1 SNHLY and CDR2 FYNNEI come from the germline V gene. With 3 bases removed from V and 4 bases from J, the gap between germline ends came to 15 bases. CDR3 residues: CASSDREIAGYGYTF. The CDR3 nucleotides are TGTGCCAGCAGTGACAGGGAGATCGCGGGCTATGGCTACACCTTC.

The rearrangement joins TRBV6-2 or TRBV6-3 to TRBJ2-2, with 8 bases identical to TRBD2. Germline loops: CDR1 MNHEY, CDR2 SVGEGT. The trim removed 4 bases at V and 5 bases at J, leaving 6 bases unmatched. This CDR3 has 15 amino acids. The CDR3 protein is CASSLRGVKTGELFF. CDR3 DNA: TGTGCCAGCAGTTTGCGGGGGGTGAAAACCGGGGAGCTGTTTTTT.

This clonotype has only a few counts. The chain uses TRBV11-2 and TRBJ2-7; no definite D call. Germline-derived CDR1 and CDR2 are SGHAT and FQNNGV. V was trimmed by 1 base and J by 5 bases, leaving 12 bases between them. CDR3 length: 14 residues. The CDR3 reads CASSLVARANEQYF. CDR3 nucleotide sequence: TGTGCCAGCAGCTTAGTTGCTAGGGCAAACGAGCAGTACTTC.

This clonotype was detected ten times or more. The J gene is TRBJ2-3, the V gene TRBV7-9; D call uncertain. V lost 5 bases and J lost 5, with 8 bases in between. This CDR3 has 12 residues. Germline CDR1 SEHNR, CDR2 FQNEAQ (reference sequence). CDR3 bases: TGTGCCAGCAGCCCCATTCAAGATACGCAGTATTTT. It specifies CASSPIQDTQYF. Full variable domain (rest looked up from reference TRBV7-9 and TRBJ2-3): DTGVSQNPRHKITKRGQNVTFRCDPISEHNRLYWYRQTLGQGPEFLTYFQNEAQLEKSRLLSDRFSAERPKGSFSTLEIQRTEQGDSAMYLCASSPIQDTQYFGPGTRLTVL.

The rearrangement links TRBV5-4 to TRBJ2-7; no clear D. CDR1 is SGHNT, CDR2 YYREEE, per germline (reference sequence). This CDR3 is built from 13 residues. V was shortened by 1 base and J by 1 base, with 6 bases between the two germline ends. The CDR3 is CASSLQPSYEQYV. In nucleotides, the CDR3 is TGTGCCAGCAGCTTGCAACCATCCTACGAGCAGTACGTC.

The gene calls are TRBV20-1 and TRBJ2-1; 8 positions agree with TRBD2. J was trimmed by 3 bases and V by 0 bases; bases with no gene match: 7. CDR3 length equals 16 residues. The germline CDR1 and CDR2 sequences are DFQATT and SNEGSKA (reference sequence). This CDR3 is CSARDWRGADYNEQFF. Written as DNA, the CDR3 is TGCAGTGCTAGAGATTGGCGGGGGGCCGACTACAATGAGCAGTTCTTC.

There are a few counts of this clonotype. The rearrangement joins TRBV2 to TRBJ1-4, with a possible D match to TRBD1 (5 bases). CDR3 length: 13 amino acids. V lost 11 bases and J lost 7, with 17 bases in between. Germline V gives CDR1 SNHLY, CDR2 FYNNEI. The CDR3 DNA follows: TGTGCCGGAAACCGGGACCCAGCTGAAAAACTGTTTTTT. It is translated as CAGNRDPAEKLFF. Based on the CDR3 plus reference TRBV2 and TRBJ1-4, the full variable domain is EPEVTQTPSHQVTQMGQEVILRCVPISNHLYFYWYRQILGQKVEFLVSFYNNEISEKSEIFDDQFSVERPDGSNFTLKIRSTKLEDSAMYFCAGNRDPAEKLFFGSGTQLSVL.